The T cell receptor beta chain described here comes from a study of T cell changes during pregnancy in multiple sclerosis. Clones were read by immunoSEQ multiplex PCR, and TCRdb kept only the in-frame ones, dropping some. This table has some 97,000 clones, roughly 93% appearing once. From germline, CDR1 is SGHRS and CDR2 YFSETQ. CDR3 length equals 14 residues. V was shortened by 5 bases and J by 6 bases, with 16 bases between the two germline ends. The TCR was taken from a female donor with multiple sclerosis, enrolled in a pregnancy study. The material sequenced was peripheral blood, taken before pregnancy. The chain employs TRBV5-1 and TRBJ2-3; D is perhaps TRBD1 (6 bases). CDR3 region: CASRQGPVGDTQYF. CDR3 nucleotides: TGCGCCAGCAGACAGGGACCGGTCGGTGATACGCAGTATTTT.